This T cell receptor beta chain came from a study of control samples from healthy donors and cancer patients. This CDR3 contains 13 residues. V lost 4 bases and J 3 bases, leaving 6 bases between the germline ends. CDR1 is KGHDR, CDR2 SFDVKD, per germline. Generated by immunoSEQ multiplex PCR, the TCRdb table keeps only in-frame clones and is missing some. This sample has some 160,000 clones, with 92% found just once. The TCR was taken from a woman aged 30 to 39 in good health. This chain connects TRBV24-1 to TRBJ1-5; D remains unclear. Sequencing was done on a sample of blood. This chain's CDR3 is CATSDSLNQPQHF. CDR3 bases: TGTGCCACCAGTGACAGCCTCAATCAGCCCCAGCATTTT.